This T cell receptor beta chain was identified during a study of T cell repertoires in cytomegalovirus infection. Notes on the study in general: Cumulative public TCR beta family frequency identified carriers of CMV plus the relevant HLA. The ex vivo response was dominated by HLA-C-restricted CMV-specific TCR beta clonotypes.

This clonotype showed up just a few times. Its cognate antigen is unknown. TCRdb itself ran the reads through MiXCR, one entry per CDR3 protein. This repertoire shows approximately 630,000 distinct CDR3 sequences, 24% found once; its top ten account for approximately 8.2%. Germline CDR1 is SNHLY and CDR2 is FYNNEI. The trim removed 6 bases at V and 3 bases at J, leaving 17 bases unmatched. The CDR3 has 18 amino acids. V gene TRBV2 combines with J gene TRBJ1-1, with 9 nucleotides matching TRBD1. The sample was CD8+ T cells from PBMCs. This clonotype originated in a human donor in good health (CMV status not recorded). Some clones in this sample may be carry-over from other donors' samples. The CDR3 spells CASSELPGTGRADTEAFF. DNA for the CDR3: TGTGCCAGCAGCGAACTTCCCGGGACAGGGAGGGCGGACACTGAAGCTTTCTTT.